This TCR beta chain was identified in a study of blood T cell repertoires in COVID-19. Generated by immunoSEQ multiplex PCR, the TCRdb table keeps only in-frame clones and is missing some. This table holds nearly 110,000 clones, just over 90% found once. Germline CDR1 is MNHEY and CDR2 is SVGAGI. The length of the CDR3 is 13 residues. Trimming took 10 bases from V and 7 from J; bases not matched to a gene: 10. The clonotype was recovered from a woman aged 25 to 39 with acute or convalescent COVID-19. V is TRBV6-5 and J is TRBJ1-5, with 7 bases matching TRBD1. Specimen: peripheral blood. The CDR3 reads CATLTGFDQPQHF. The CDR3 nucleotides are TGTGCCACCTTGACAGGGTTCGACCAGCCCCAGCATTTT.